This T cell receptor (beta chain) derives from a study of graft-versus-host responses after intestinal transplantation. Study-level points and caveats: GvH clonotypes were identified within recipient marrow, with a subset emerging first in ileum or blood.

Some clones are missing from TCRdb's copy, which holds only in-frame ones; the method was immunoSEQ multiplex PCR. The sample records tens of thousands of clones, around 90% being singletons. This clone has just a few counts. Its antigen is unknown. CDR1 is SGHTS and CDR2 is YDEGEE in the germline V gene. CDR3 size: 15 residues. Germline trimming cut 5 bases from V and 0 bases from J; bases unmatched to any gene: 8. The sequence derives from a human patient who received an intestinal transplant, so some T cells may come from the graft donor. This specimen was PBMCs, taken 26 days after transplant. The V and J genes are TRBV5-8 and TRBJ2-7; 7 bases are shared with TRBD2. The CDR3 sequence is CASSALAASSYEQYF. The CDR3 DNA reads TGTGCCAGCAGTGCGCTAGCGGCCTCCTCCTACGAGCAGTACTTC.